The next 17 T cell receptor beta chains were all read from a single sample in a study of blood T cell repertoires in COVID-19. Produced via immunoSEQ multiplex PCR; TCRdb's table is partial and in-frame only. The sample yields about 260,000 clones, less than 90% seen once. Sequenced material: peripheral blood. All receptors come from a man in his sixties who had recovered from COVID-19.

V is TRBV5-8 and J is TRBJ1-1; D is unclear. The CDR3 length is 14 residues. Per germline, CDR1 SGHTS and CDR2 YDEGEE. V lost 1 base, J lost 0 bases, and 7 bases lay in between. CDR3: CASSLYPVNTEAFF. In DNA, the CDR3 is TGTGCCAGCAGCTTGTATCCCGTGAACACTGAAGCTTTCTTT.

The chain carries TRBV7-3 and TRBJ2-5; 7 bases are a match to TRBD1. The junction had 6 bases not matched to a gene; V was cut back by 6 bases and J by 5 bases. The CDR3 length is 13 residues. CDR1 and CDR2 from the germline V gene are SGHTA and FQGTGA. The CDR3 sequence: CASSTRRGETQYF. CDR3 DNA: TGTGCCAGCAGTACCCGCAGGGGGGAGACCCAGTACTTC.

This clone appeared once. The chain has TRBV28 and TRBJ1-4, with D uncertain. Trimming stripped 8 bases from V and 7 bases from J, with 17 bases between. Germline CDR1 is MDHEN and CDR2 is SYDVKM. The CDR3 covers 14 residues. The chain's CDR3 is CASGRVRKGEKLFF. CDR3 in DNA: TGTGCCAGCGGGAGGGTAAGGAAGGGTGAAAAACTGTTTTTT.

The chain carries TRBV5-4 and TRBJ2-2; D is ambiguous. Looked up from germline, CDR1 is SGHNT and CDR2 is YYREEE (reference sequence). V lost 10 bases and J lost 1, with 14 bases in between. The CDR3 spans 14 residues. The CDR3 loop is CAGKTVGNTGELFF. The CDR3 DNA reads TGTGCCGGAAAAACAGTAGGGAACACCGGGGAGCTGTTTTTT. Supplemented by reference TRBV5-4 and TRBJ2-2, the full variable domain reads ETGVTQSPTHLIKTRGQQVTLRCSSQSGHNTVSWYQQALGQGPQFIFQYYREEENGRGNFPPRFSGLQFPNYSSELNVNALELDDSALYLCAGKTVGNTGELFFGEGSRLTVL.

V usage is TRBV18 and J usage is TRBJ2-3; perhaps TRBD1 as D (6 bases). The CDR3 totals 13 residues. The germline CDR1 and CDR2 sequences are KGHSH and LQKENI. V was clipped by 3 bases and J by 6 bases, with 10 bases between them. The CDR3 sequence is CASSPNRADTQYF. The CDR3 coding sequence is TGTGCCAGCTCACCGAACAGGGCCGATACGCAGTATTTT.

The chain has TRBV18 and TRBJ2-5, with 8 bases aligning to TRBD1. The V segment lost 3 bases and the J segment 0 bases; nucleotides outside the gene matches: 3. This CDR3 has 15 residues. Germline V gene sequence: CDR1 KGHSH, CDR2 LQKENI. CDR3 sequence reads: CASSPTGVYQETQYF. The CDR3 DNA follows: TGTGCCAGCTCACCGACAGGGGTGTACCAAGAGACCCAGTACTTC.

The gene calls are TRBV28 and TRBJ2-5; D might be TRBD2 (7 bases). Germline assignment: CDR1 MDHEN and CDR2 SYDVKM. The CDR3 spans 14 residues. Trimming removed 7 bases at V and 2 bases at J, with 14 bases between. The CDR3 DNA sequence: TGTGCCAGCATTGAGGGGGGGAGGCAAGAGACCCAGTACTTC. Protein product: CASIEGGRQETQYF.

In nucleotides, the CDR3 is TGTGCCAGCAGTGAATCTGCAGGGGGCTTCGGCAATCAGCCCCAGCATTTT. This sequence encodes CASSESAGGFGNQPQHF. The chain employs TRBV6-1 and TRBJ1-5; TRBD1 aligns across 8 bases. The CDR3 covers 17 residues. V dropped 2 bases and J dropped 2; count of bases not matched to a gene: 8. From germline, CDR1 is MNHNS and CDR2 SASEGT.

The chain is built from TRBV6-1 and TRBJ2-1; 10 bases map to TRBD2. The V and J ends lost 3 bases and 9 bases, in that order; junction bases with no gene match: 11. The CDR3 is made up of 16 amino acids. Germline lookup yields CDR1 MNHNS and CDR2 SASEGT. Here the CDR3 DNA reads TGTGCCAGCAGTGAGGACCTAGCGGGGGTAAGGTCTGAGCAGTTCTTC. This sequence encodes CASSEDLAGVRSEQFF.

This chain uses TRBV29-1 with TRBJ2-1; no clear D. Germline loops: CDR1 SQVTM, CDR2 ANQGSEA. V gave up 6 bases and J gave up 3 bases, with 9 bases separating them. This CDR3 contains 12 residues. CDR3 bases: TGCAGCGTGAAGAAGAGCTACAATGAGCAGTTCTTC. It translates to CSVKKSYNEQFF.

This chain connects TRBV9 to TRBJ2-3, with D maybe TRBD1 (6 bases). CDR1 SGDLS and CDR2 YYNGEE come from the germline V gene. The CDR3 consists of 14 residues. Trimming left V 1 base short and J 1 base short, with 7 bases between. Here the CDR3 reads CASSVRQGTDTQYF. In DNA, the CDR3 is TGTGCCAGCAGCGTAAGACAGGGCACAGATACGCAGTATTTT.

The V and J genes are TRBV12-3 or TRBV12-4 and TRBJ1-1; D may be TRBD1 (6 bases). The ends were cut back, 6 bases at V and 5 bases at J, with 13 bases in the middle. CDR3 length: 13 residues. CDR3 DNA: TGTGCCAGCAGCCGGGCAGGGGTAACTGAAGCTTTCTTT. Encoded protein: CASSRAGVTEAFF.

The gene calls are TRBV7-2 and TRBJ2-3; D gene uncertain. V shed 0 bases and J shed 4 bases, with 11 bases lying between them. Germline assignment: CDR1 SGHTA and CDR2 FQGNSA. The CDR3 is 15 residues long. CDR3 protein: CASSLASRASDTQYF. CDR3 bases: TGTGCCAGCAGCTTAGCGTCTAGAGCCTCAGATACGCAGTATTTT.

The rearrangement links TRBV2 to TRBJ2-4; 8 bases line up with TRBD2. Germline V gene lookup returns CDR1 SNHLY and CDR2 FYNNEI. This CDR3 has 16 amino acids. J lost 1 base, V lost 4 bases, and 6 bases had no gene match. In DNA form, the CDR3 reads TGTGCCAGCAGTGCAAGCGGGAGCTTGGCCAAAAACATTCAGTACTTC. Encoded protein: CASSASGSLAKNIQYF.

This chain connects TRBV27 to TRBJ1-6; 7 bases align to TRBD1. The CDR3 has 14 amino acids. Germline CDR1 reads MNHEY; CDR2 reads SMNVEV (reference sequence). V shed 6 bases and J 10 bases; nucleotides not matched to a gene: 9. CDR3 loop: CASSPNRGESPLHF. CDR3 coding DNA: TGTGCCAGCAGCCCCAACAGGGGAGAATCACCCCTCCACTTT.

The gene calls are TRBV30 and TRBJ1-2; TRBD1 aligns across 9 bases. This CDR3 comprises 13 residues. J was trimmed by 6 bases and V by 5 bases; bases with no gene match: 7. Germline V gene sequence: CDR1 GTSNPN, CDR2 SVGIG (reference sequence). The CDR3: CAWGADRGHGYTF. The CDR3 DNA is TGTGCCTGGGGTGCGGACAGGGGCCATGGCTACACCTTC.

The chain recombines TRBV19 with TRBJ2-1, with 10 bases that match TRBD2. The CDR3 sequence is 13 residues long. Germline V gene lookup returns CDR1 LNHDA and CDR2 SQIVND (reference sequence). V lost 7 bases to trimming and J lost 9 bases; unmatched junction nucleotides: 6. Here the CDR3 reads CASKERGGGEQFF. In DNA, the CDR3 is TGTGCCAGTAAGGAGCGGGGGGGTGGTGAGCAGTTCTTC.